A single sample gave rise to the 7 T cell receptor beta chains below, sequenced in a study of blood T cell repertoires in COVID-19. Produced via immunoSEQ multiplex PCR; TCRdb's table is partial and in-frame only. Of approximately 150,000 clones in the sample, 87% were seen once. What was sequenced was peripheral blood. The receptors come from a man between 50 and 59 years old who had recovered from COVID-19.

The DNA of the CDR3 is TGTGCCAGCAGCGCCGGGGACCTAGCGGGGGGGCTCAATGAGCAGTTCTTC. Amino acid sequence: CASSAGDLAGGLNEQFF. The chain carries TRBV9 and TRBJ2-1; 12 bases agree with TRBD2. The CDR3 contains 17 residues. In germline, CDR1 is SGDLS, CDR2 YYNGEE. V dropped 3 bases and J dropped 6; count of bases not matched to a gene: 10. The full variable domain, in which reference TRBV9 and TRBJ2-1 provide the parts outside the CDR3, is DSGVTQTPKHLITATGQRVTLRCSPRSGDLSVYWYQQSLDQGLQFLIQYYNGEERAKGNILERFSAQQFPDLHSELNLSSLELGDSALYFCASSAGDLAGGLNEQFFGPGTRLTVL.

J is TRBJ1-4 and V is TRBV6-2 or TRBV6-3, with 7 positions matching TRBD1. The CDR3 totals 17 residues. Germline V CDR1 and CDR2: MNHEY, SVGEGT. V shed 0 bases and J 17 bases; nucleotides not matched to a gene: 21. The CDR3 region has the DNA TGTGCCAGCAGTTACTCTTTCATCGGGACAGAACCACGTCGCTTTTTTTTT. Translated, it gives CASSYSFIGTEPRRFFF.

The chain is built from TRBV12-5 and TRBJ2-3; a possible D gene is TRBD2 (6 bases). The V end lost 4 bases, the J end lost 2 bases, and 10 bases lay between the germline ends. Germline V lookup: CDR1 LGHNT, CDR2 FRNRAP. The CDR3 runs to 14 residues. CDR3 sequence (DNA): TGTGCTAGTGGTTCGGGGGATTTCACAGATACGCAGTATTTT. It translates to CASGSGDFTDTQYF.

The CDR3 nucleotides are TGCAGCGTAGGGACAGGGGCTAATGAAAAACTGTTTTTT. Protein sequence: CSVGTGANEKLFF. The V call is TRBV29-1, the J call TRBJ1-4, with 10 bases identical to TRBD1. The germline CDR1 and CDR2 sequences are SQVTM and ANQGSEA. This CDR3 has 13 residues. V lost 6 bases and J lost 3; bases outside the gene matches: 1.

This chain joins TRBV5-1 and TRBJ2-3, with a weak D call TRBD1 (7 bases). The CDR3 contains 15 residues. CDR1 and CDR2 from the germline V gene are SGHRS and YFSETQ. Trimming left V 4 bases short and J 6 bases short, with 18 bases between. The chain's CDR3 is CASSALQGTRDTQYF. CDR3 bases: TGCGCCAGCAGCGCGTTACAGGGGACTCGGGATACGCAGTATTTT.

V usage is TRBV5-1 and J usage is TRBJ1-3; 10 bases map to TRBD1. CDR1 SGHRS and CDR2 YFSETQ come from the germline V gene. The CDR3 spans 15 residues. After removal of 4 bases from V and 4 bases from J, the junction contained 5 bases not matched to a gene. The CDR3 DNA reads TGCGCCAGCAGCCCCGACAGGGGGCGCGGAAACACCATATATTTT. Its translation: CASSPDRGRGNTIYF.

This chain uses TRBV6-2 or TRBV6-3 with TRBJ2-4; 8 bases agree with TRBD1. Germline CDR1 reads MNHEY; CDR2 reads SVGEGT. The CDR3 is 17 amino acids. The V gene end was trimmed by 0 bases and the J gene end by 1 base; junction bases not matched to a gene: 5. The CDR3, as DNA: TGTGCCAGCAGTTACTCTTCGGGGGACAGGGCCAAAAACATTCAGTACTTC. The encoded protein is CASSYSSGDRAKNIQYF.